This T cell receptor beta chain was identified in a study of blood T cell repertoires in COVID-19. Across the study: Spain, Italy and the United States supplied samples that represented acute and convalescent COVID-19. PBMCs, B-cell-depleted T cells, or T cells were the source of the cDNA or gDNA that made up the material.

Sequencing was performed with immunoSEQ multiplex PCR; in TCRdb, only in-frame clones are kept and a portion is missing. The sample consists of about 160,000 clones, roughly 85% of them appearing once. The ends were cut back, 6 bases at V and 2 bases at J, with 12 bases in the middle. From germline, CDR1 is SQVTM and CDR2 ANQGSEA. The CDR3 sequence is 13 residues long. This chain connects TRBV29-1 to TRBJ2-3; no clear D gene. Sequences were obtained from peripheral blood. This TCR was recovered from a man aged 35 to 55 with acute or convalescent COVID-19. Written as DNA, the CDR3 is TGCAGCGTCCACACGGCGGTCACAGATACGCAGTATTTT. Protein product: CSVHTAVTDTQYF.